This T cell receptor (beta chain) was sequenced in a study of metastatic and nonmetastatic thyroid tumors. Study-level background: Repertoire data that came from the blood and tumor or nodule tissue of malignant and benign thyroid patients were compared.

A few counts support this clone. Its antigen is unidentified. Nobody among the patients had been given any treatment before thyroid surgery. Regarding the study as a whole: Malignant thyroid tumors reportedly had TCR beta diversity that was significantly higher than in benign nodules, in blood and tumor.

Authors' data handling: The study's classifier, a distant-metastasis tool for papillary thyroid cancer, was built using CDR3 differences across clinicopathological groups. TCRdb used MiXCR to call clones anew from the PCR reads. What appears here as the V and J calls and clone size reflects TCRdb's work, not the paper's. The profile shows tens of thousands of clones, approximately 22% of them singletons. CDR1 and CDR2 (germline): MNHNS, SASEGT. Trimming took 5 bases from V and 11 from J, leaving 15 bases between them. The CDR3 runs to 12 residues. The specimen was blood. The V call is TRBV6-1, the J call TRBJ1-1; maybe TRBD1 (5 bases). The sequence was obtained from a female donor with papillary thyroid cancer or a benign thyroid nodule (not recorded which). Some clones in this sample may be carry-over from other donors' samples. The CDR3 nucleotides read TGTGCCAGCAGTCCGTTAGGGGACTCGGCTTTCTTT. Amino acid sequence: CASSPLGDSAFF.